One sample yielded the 6 T cell receptor beta chains listed below, sequenced in a study of T cell responses to AZD1222 COVID-19 vaccine. Assay: immunoSEQ multiplex PCR; the TCRdb copy retains only in-frame clones and omits some. Of about 120,000 clones listed, around 92% are singletons. Sequencing used peripheral blood, obtained on day 0 of AZD1222 vaccination. Source of these receptors: an adult in good health.

This rearrangement joins TRBV15 to TRBJ1-1; unclear D gene. Trimming left V 7 bases short and J 0 bases short, with 15 bases between. The CDR3 runs 15 residues. The V gene's germline CDR1 is LNHNV and CDR2 YYDKDF (reference sequence). The CDR3 bases are TGTGCCACCACTGTGGGCAGCGTAATGAACACTGAAGCTTTCTTT. It specifies CATTVGSVMNTEAFF. Variable domain in full (rest from reference TRBV15 and TRBJ1-1): DAMVIQNPRYQVTQFGKPVTLSCSQTLNHNVMYWYQQKSSQAPKLLFHYYDKDFNNEADTPDNFQSRRPNTSFCFLDIRSPGLGDTAMYLCATTVGSVMNTEAFFGQGTRLTVV.

The V call is TRBV19, the J call TRBJ1-1; unclear D gene. The V and J ends lost 1 base and 5 bases respectively, with 14 bases between them. CDR3 size: 15 residues. CDR1 and CDR2 from the germline V gene are LNHDA and SQIVND (reference sequence). The DNA for the CDR3 is TGTGCCAGTAGTATAGTGGGCAGTAGGAGTACTGAAGCTTTCTTT. Amino acid sequence: CASSIVGSRSTEAFF.

This chain uses TRBV5-1 with TRBJ1-1, with 11 bases fitting TRBD1. V lost 0 bases to trimming and J lost 4 bases; unmatched junction nucleotides: 2. This CDR3 comprises 15 residues. Per germline, CDR1 SGHRS and CDR2 YFSETQ. The CDR3 spells CASSLAGTGGTEAFF. The CDR3 coding sequence is TGCGCCAGCAGCTTGGCCGGGACAGGGGGCACTGAAGCTTTCTTT.

V usage is TRBV5-1 and J usage is TRBJ1-2, with 7 bases matching TRBD1. The CDR3 sequence is 14 residues long. Trimming took 3 bases from V and 1 from J; bases not matched to a gene: 3. From germline, CDR1 is SGHRS and CDR2 YFSETQ. The CDR3 bases are TGCGCCAGCAGCTCCGCAGGGGGTAACTATGGCTACACCTTC. Translated: CASSSAGGNYGYTF. The full variable domain, with the rest looked up from reference TRBV5-1 and TRBJ1-2, is KAGVTQTPRYLIKTRGQQVTLSCSPISGHRSVSWYQQTPGQGLQFLFEYFSETQRNKGNFPGRFSGRQFSNSRSEMNVSTLELGDSALYLCASSSAGGNYGYTFGSGTRLTVV.

This chain connects TRBV21-1 to TRBJ2-1; the D call TRBD1 from the table was never checked on the DNA. TRBV21-1 is described as a pseudogene. There are 11 residues in the CDR3. As DNA, the CDR3 is TGTGCCAGCAGAACAGGGGACGAGCAGTTCTTC. Translating it yields CASRTGDEQFF.

The rearrangement uses TRBV10-3 and TRBJ1-5; D not certain. Looked up from germline, CDR1 is ENHRY and CDR2 is SYGVKD. The CDR3 has 12 residues. V lost 2 bases and J 7 bases, leaving 6 bases between the germline ends. CDR3 loop: CAISEGRQPQHF. CDR3 nucleotides: TGTGCCATCAGTGAGGGGAGGCAGCCCCAGCATTTT.